These 18 T cell receptor beta chains share one sample of origin, sequenced in a study of blood T cell repertoires in COVID-19. Method: immunoSEQ multiplex PCR; TCRdb's copy keeps in-frame clones and lacks some. The sample yields hundreds of thousands of clones, roughly 85% seen once. Sequenced sample: PBMCs or T cells enriched from blood (not recorded which). These receptors were collected from a woman aged 45-65 years with acute COVID-19.

This sequence joins TRBV3-1 (or the pseudogene TRBV3-2) and TRBJ2-5, with a possible D match to TRBD1 (5 bases). Germline values: CDR1 LGHDT, CDR2 YNNKEL (reference sequence). The CDR3 is 14 amino acids. V was shortened by 1 base and J by 2 bases, with 8 bases between the two germline ends. As DNA, the CDR3 is TGTGCCAGCAGCCAAGGACAGACTCAAGAGACCCAGTACTTC. Translating it yields CASSQGQTQETQYF.

This rearrangement joins TRBV5-1 to TRBJ2-3, with TRBD2 matching over 8 bases. V dropped 7 bases and J dropped 0; count of bases not matched to a gene: 4. Germline CDR1 SGHRS, CDR2 YFSETQ. This CDR3 comprises 14 residues. The CDR3 loop reads CASVSGGSTDTQYF. The CDR3 nucleotides are TGCGCCAGCGTCTCGGGGGGGAGCACAGATACGCAGTATTTT.

The chain employs TRBV25-1 and TRBJ2-7; D is ambiguous. This CDR3 region has 15 residues. From germline, CDR1 is MGHDK and CDR2 SYGVNS. Trimming took off 1 base at V and 3 bases at J, with 13 bases between the two ends. The CDR3 nucleotides are TGTGCCAGCAGTGAATTGTACAAAGATGACTACGAGCAGTACTTC. Translated: CASSELYKDDYEQYF.

This rearrangement joins TRBV4-3 to TRBJ1-1; TRBD1 agrees at 7 bases. The CDR3 consists of 15 residues. The V gene's germline CDR1 is LGHNA and CDR2 YSLEER. V lost 0 bases and J lost 5; bases outside the gene matches: 6. In DNA, the CDR3 is TGCGCCAGCAGCCAAGATGAGGGGGCGAGAACTGAAGCTTTCTTT. Translation gives CASSQDEGARTEAFF.

V usage is TRBV2 and J usage is TRBJ1-1; D perhaps matches TRBD1 (5 bases). Trimming left V 2 bases short and J 0 bases short, with 7 bases between. In germline, CDR1 is SNHLY, CDR2 FYNNEI. This CDR3 has 14 residues. In DNA, the CDR3 is TGTGCCAGCAGTGAACAGGGAATGAACACTGAAGCTTTCTTT. Encoded protein: CASSEQGMNTEAFF.

V and J are TRBV14 and TRBJ1-2, with D perhaps matching TRBD1 (5 bases). V lost 4 bases and J lost 7, with 19 bases in between. The CDR3 is 15 residues long. The germline V gene encodes CDR1 SGHDN and CDR2 FVKESK. Here the CDR3 reads CASSPAGGEIFGYTF. Written as DNA, the CDR3 is TGTGCCAGCAGCCCTGCGGGGGGGGAGATCTTTGGCTACACCTTC. The full variable domain, its missing parts supplied by reference TRBV14 and TRBJ1-2, is EAGVTQFPSHSVIEKGQTVTLRCDPISGHDNLYWYRRVMGKEIKFLLHFVKESKQDESGMPNNRFLAERTGGTYSTLKVQPAELEDSGVYFCASSPAGGEIFGYTFGSGTRLTVV.

This rearrangement joins TRBV6-5 to TRBJ1-1, with TRBD1 matching 7 bases. Germline loops: CDR1 MNHEY, CDR2 SVGAGI. This CDR3 spans 15 amino acids. V trimming: 5 bases; J trimming: 0 bases; junction bases outside the gene matches: 6. The CDR3 nucleotides are TGTGCCAGCAGTACCCGGGGACAGTTGAACACTGAAGCTTTCTTT. Amino acid sequence: CASSTRGQLNTEAFF.

V is TRBV27 and J is TRBJ1-2; unclear D gene. This CDR3 region has 13 residues. Trimming left V 3 bases short and J 5 bases short, with 10 bases between. The germline V gene encodes CDR1 MNHEY and CDR2 SMNVEV (reference sequence). This CDR3 reads CASSFEGGYGYTF. CDR3 nucleotides: TGTGCCAGCAGTTTTGAGGGAGGTTATGGCTACACCTTC.

V and J are TRBV5-1 and TRBJ2-1; maybe TRBD1 (5 bases). Germline V gene data show CDR1 as SGHRS and CDR2 as YFSETQ. The germline V and J ends were trimmed by 0 bases and 11 bases, with 18 bases remaining between them. This CDR3 is built from 15 residues. CDR3 amino acids: CASSLGQADRSQQFF. The CDR3 DNA sequence: TGCGCCAGCAGCTTGGGGCAGGCAGACAGATCCCAGCAGTTCTTC. Based on the CDR3 plus reference TRBV5-1 and TRBJ2-1, the full variable domain is KAGVTQTPRYLIKTRGQQVTLSCSPISGHRSVSWYQQTPGQGLQFLFEYFSETQRNKGNFPGRFSGRQFSNSRSEMNVSTLELGDSALYLCASSLGQADRSQQFFGPGTRLTVL.

The chain joins TRBV7-9 to TRBJ1-1; D is ambiguous. This CDR3 comprises 13 residues. Trimming removed 6 bases at V and 0 bases at J, with 8 bases between. CDR1 and CDR2 from the germline V gene are SEHNR and FQNEAQ (reference sequence). The CDR3 bases are TGTGCCAGCAGATCTCGAGTGAACACTGAAGCTTTCTTT. As protein: CASRSRVNTEAFF.

V and J are TRBV18 and TRBJ2-3; no definite D call. This CDR3 contains 13 residues. V was cut by 3 bases and J by 4 bases, with 8 bases left in between. In germline, CDR1 is KGHSH, CDR2 LQKENI. CDR3 coding DNA: TGTGCCAGCTCACCGCAGATGGCAGATACGCAGTATTTT. Its translation: CASSPQMADTQYF.

The chain combines TRBV19 with TRBJ1-6; D remains unclear. Germline V gives CDR1 LNHDA, CDR2 SQIVND (reference sequence). Trimming left V 3 bases short and J 9 bases short, with 12 bases between. The CDR3 has 14 amino acids. The CDR3 nucleotides read TGTGCCAGTAGTATTTCCGGGGATGGTTCACCCCTCCACTTT. Translation gives CASSISGDGSPLHF.

This rearrangement joins TRBV5-4 to TRBJ2-3; 8 bases map to TRBD2. This CDR3 comprises 14 residues. Germline V gives CDR1 SGHNT, CDR2 YYREEE (reference sequence). The V gene end was trimmed by 5 bases and the J gene end by 6 bases; junction bases not matched to a gene: 8. The CDR3 loop reads CASRGTSGRDTQYF. The CDR3 bases are TGTGCCAGCAGGGGTACTAGCGGTAGGGATACGCAGTATTTT.

The chain employs TRBV10-2 and TRBJ2-5, with TRBD1 as a possible D gene (5 bases). Per the germline V gene, CDR1 is WSHSY and CDR2 is SAAADI. The CDR3 covers 14 residues. V shed 5 bases and J shed 5 bases, with 15 bases lying between them. DNA of the CDR3: TGCGCCAGCAGTCCCTCCCGGCCAGGGGAGACCCAGTACTTC. It encodes CASSPSRPGETQYF.

The chain joins TRBV20-1 to TRBJ1-1; tentative D call: TRBD1 (5 bases). Germline values: CDR1 DFQATT, CDR2 SNEGSKA (reference sequence). Trimming took 3 bases from V and 1 from J, leaving 15 bases between them. The CDR3 extends over 15 amino acids. CDR3 sequence reads: CSASRDARANTEAFF. CDR3 coding DNA: TGCAGTGCTAGTCGAGACGCCAGGGCGAACACTGAAGCTTTCTTT.

The gene calls are TRBV10-2 and TRBJ2-1; 9 nucleotides line up with TRBD2. The CDR3 spans 15 residues. The trim removed 4 bases at V and 2 bases at J, leaving 3 bases unmatched. CDR1 WSHSY and CDR2 SAAADI come from the germline V gene. For the CDR3, the DNA is TGCGCCAGCAGTGGTCAGCGGGGGGCCTACAATGAGCAGTTCTTC. Translated, it gives CASSGQRGAYNEQFF.

The chain links TRBV27 to TRBJ2-7; TRBD2 matches 8 bases. V lost 3 bases and J lost 4; bases outside the gene matches: 11. The CDR3 is 16 residues long. The V gene's germline CDR1 is MNHEY and CDR2 SMNVEV (reference sequence). The CDR3 is CASSLGIGGGQYEQYF. The CDR3 bases are TGTGCCAGCAGTTTGGGGATCGGGGGGGGCCAGTACGAGCAGTACTTC.

The chain uses TRBV5-1 and TRBJ2-1, with TRBD2 identical over 10 bases. CDR1 is SGHRS and CDR2 is YFSETQ in the germline V gene. With 1 base clipped from V and 6 bases from J, the junction kept 7 bases outside the gene matches. The CDR3 contains 16 residues. CDR3 DNA: TGCGCCAGCAGCTTGTTGAGCGGGGGGGGCCCCAATGAGCAGTTCTTC. This gives the protein CASSLLSGGGPNEQFF.